One and the same sample provided the 6 T cell receptor beta chains below, sequenced in a study of blood T cell repertoires in COVID-19. The assay was immunoSEQ multiplex PCR, and TCRdb's table has in-frame clones only and misses some. This table holds fewer than 500,000 clones, approximately 86% found once. Sequencing input: PBMCs or T cells enriched from blood (not recorded which). These receptors were obtained from a woman aged 18-29 years who had recovered from COVID-19.

This chain uses TRBV11-1 with TRBJ2-3; a possible D gene is TRBD2 (6 bases). The length of the CDR3 is 13 residues. The V gene lost 6 bases and the J gene lost 3 bases, with 10 bases spanning the gap. Germline V gene data show CDR1 as SGHAT and CDR2 as FQDESV (reference sequence). This CDR3 is CASRGDSTDTQYF. CDR3 DNA: TGTGCCAGCAGAGGGGACTCTACAGATACGCAGTATTTT.

The V call is TRBV9, the J call TRBJ1-2, with unresolved D. Deletions cut 2 bases from V and 5 bases from J, with 10 bases between. The CDR3 sequence is 13 residues long. From germline, CDR1 is SGDLS and CDR2 YYNGEE. For the CDR3, the DNA is TGTGCCAGCAGCGTCGAGACGGAGTATGGCTACACCTTC. This translates into CASSVETEYGYTF. The variable domain in full, with the rest retrieved from reference TRBV9 and TRBJ1-2, is DSGVTQTPKHLITATGQRVTLRCSPRSGDLSVYWYQQSLDQGLQFLIQYYNGEERAKGNILERFSAQQFPDLHSELNLSSLELGDSALYFCASSVETEYGYTFGSGTRLTVV.

The chain uses TRBV5-1 and TRBJ1-1; D perhaps matches TRBD1 (5 bases). In germline, CDR1 is SGHRS, CDR2 YFSETQ. Trimming took off 3 bases at V and 1 base at J, with 13 bases between the two ends. This CDR3 spans 15 amino acids. The CDR3 sequence: CASSSGHGSNTEAFF. The CDR3 coding sequence is TGCGCCAGCAGCTCCGGACACGGTTCGAACACTGAAGCTTTCTTT.

CDR3 DNA sequence: TGCGCCAGCAGCCTCCCCCGAGGATTAGGCAGGGGAGGCTACACCTTC. As protein: CASSLPRGLGRGGYTF. V and J are TRBV4-1 and TRBJ1-2; D is perhaps TRBD1 (6 bases). CDR3 size: 16 residues. V was clipped by 4 bases and J by 8 bases, with 23 bases between them. Germline values: CDR1 MGHRA, CDR2 YSYEKL.

The chain combines TRBV5-1 with TRBJ2-7; 7 bases map to TRBD2. V trimming: 0 bases; J trimming: 7 bases; junction bases outside the gene matches: 10. The germline V gene encodes CDR1 SGHRS and CDR2 YFSETQ. CDR3 size: 15 residues. Here the CDR3 reads CASSLDSPREGEQYF. CDR3 bases: TGCGCCAGCAGCTTGGATTCCCCCAGGGAGGGAGAGCAGTACTTC.

The chain is built from TRBV7-2 and TRBJ2-5; 8 bases are a match to TRBD1. Per the germline V gene, CDR1 is SGHTA and CDR2 is FQGNSA. Trimming cost V 5 bases and J 5 bases; bases outside gene matches: 10. The CDR3 runs to 15 residues. CDR3 nucleotide sequence: TGTGCCAGCAGCGAGAGGTCAGGGGGCTGGGAGACCCAGTACTTC. It encodes CASSERSGGWETQYF.